The rows below give T cell receptor beta chains drawn from one sample of a study of T cells after yellow fever vaccination. In TCRdb, the 5' RACE reads were re-called with MiXCR into one record per CDR3 protein. The data contain roughly 400,000 distinct CDR3 sequences, over 15% of them singletons. The sequencing here drew on PBMCs, taken before the yellow fever booster vaccination. These receptors were collected from a man between 18 and 29 years old who received the YFV17D yellow fever vaccine. Each CDR3 is given with its conserved first and last residue. The D gene is left open where the match is weak. Size values are once, few and many counts, or a class for expanded clones, and some rows have none.

D,size,V,J,CDR3,DNA
TRBD1,few,TRBV4-3,TRBJ2-1,CASSQTGAGREFF,TGCGCCAGCAGCCAAACAGGGGCCGGACGGGAGTTCTTC
-,once,TRBV20-1,TRBJ2-3,CSGTRSGTDTQYF,TGCAGTGGGACGCGCTCAGGGACAGATACGCAGTATTTT
TRBD2,few,TRBV12-3/TRBV12-4,TRBJ2-3,CASTTTSGGPNTQYF,TGTGCCAGCACCACTACTAGCGGGGGACCCAATACGCAGTATTTT
-,few,TRBV6-5,TRBJ1-2,CASSYGQAYGYTF,TGTGCCAGCAGTTATGGCCAGGCTTATGGCTACACCTTC
-,few,TRBV5-5,TRBJ2-3,CASSPGTVLMQDTQYF,TGTGCCAGCAGCCCAGGGACTGTTCTCATGCAAGATACGCAGTATTTT
-,-,TRBV15,TRBJ1-4,CATSGGLEPSWEKLFF,TGTGCCACCAGCGGGGGTCTTGAACCTTCCTGGGAAAAACTGTTTTTT
TRBD2,-,TRBV4-2,TRBJ2-2,CASSQSPGGGAATGELFF,TGTGCCAGCAGCCAATCCCCCGGGGGGGGCGCGGCCACCGGGGAGCTGTTTTTT
TRBD1,-,TRBV2,TRBJ2-5,CASNRLGTGGQETQYF,TGTGCCAGCAACCGACTTGGAACAGGGGGCCAAGAGACCCAGTACTTC
-,-,TRBV7-2,TRBJ2-1,CASSLVGGHSYNEQFF,TGTGCCAGCAGCTTAGTGGGGGGACACTCCTACAATGAGCAGTTCTTC
-,few,TRBV6-2/TRBV6-3,TRBJ2-1,CASSYSGRGEQFF,TGTGCCAGCAGTTACTCAGGAAGAGGGGAGCAGTTCTTC
TRBD1,-,TRBV9,TRBJ1-6,CASSTGGTGGLNSPLHF,TGTGCCAGCAGCACCGGCGGGACAGGGGGCTTGAATTCACCCCTCCACTTT
TRBD1,-,TRBV9,TRBJ2-3,CASNHKGQGSTDTQYF,TGTGCCAGCAACCACAAGGGACAGGGTAGCACAGATACGCAGTATTTT
-,few,TRBV12-3/TRBV12-4,TRBJ2-1,CASSPENLANEQFF,TGTGCCAGCAGTCCAGAAAACCTAGCAAATGAGCAGTTCTTC
-,few,TRBV9,TRBJ1-2,CASSLHSGVEGYTF,TGTGCCAGCAGCCTTCACTCAGGGGTAGAGGGCTACACCTTC